A selection of T cell receptor beta chains follows, all from one sample in a study of T-cell memory formation after mild COVID-19. MiXCR, run by TCRdb on the 5' RACE reads, gives a single entry per CDR3 protein. The sample has approximately 260,000 distinct CDR3 sequences, 15% to 20% seen once. Sequenced sample: PBMCs or a T cell subset sorted from them (not recorded which). All receptors come from a man between 18 and 29 years old who had mild COVID-19 (a few samples of this study predate the infection). Cell type and time point are not known. Both conserved end residues are part of each CDR3. The D gene is left open where the match is weak. Expanded clones are given a class, and other clones once, few, many or no size at all.

d_call,clone_size,j_call,v_call,cdr3_nt,cdr3_aa
NA,few,TRBJ2-7,TRBV6-5,TGTGCCAGCAGGTCGGAAACCTACGAGCAGTACTTC,CASRSETYEQYF
NA,few,TRBJ1-6,TRBV7-9,TGTGCCAGCAGCTTAGTCAGGGCGAATTCACCCCTCCACTTT,CASSLVRANSPLHF
NA,NA,TRBJ1-2,TRBV9,TGTGCCAGCAGCCCCGCGACTAACTATGGCTACACCTTC,CASSPATNYGYTF
NA,few,TRBJ1-2,TRBV7-6,TGTGCCAGCTCGGCTGGGTATGGCTACACCTTC,CASSAGYGYTF
TRBD1,NA,TRBJ1-1,TRBV29-1,TGCAGCGTACAACAGGGGCCAAGGAGCACTGAAGCTTTCTTT,CSVQQGPRSTEAFF
NA,NA,TRBJ2-1,TRBV5-4,TGTGCCAGCAGCTCTGGCCAGGGGAGTGAGCAGTTCTTC,CASSSGQGSEQFF
NA,few,TRBJ1-1,TRBV3-1,TGTGCCAGCAACCGAGGCGACACTGAAGCTTTCTTT,CASNRGDTEAFF
TRBD1,few,TRBJ2-1,TRBV7-9,TGTGCCAGCAGCTTCGGACAGGGGACCGATGAGCAGTTCTTC,CASSFGQGTDEQFF
NA,NA,TRBJ2-2,TRBV14,TGTGCCAGCAGCCCGAGTGGGTCGAACACCGGGGAGCTGTTTTTT,CASSPSGSNTGELFF
TRBD2,few,TRBJ2-5,TRBV2,TGTGCCAGGGGGGCGGGACTAGCGAAACAAGAGACCCAGTACTTC,CARGAGLAKQETQYF
TRBD2,few,TRBJ2-7,TRBV9,TGTGCCAGCAGCGTCGGGGGGGCCCTAGCCGAGCAGTACTTC,CASSVGGALAEQYF
NA,NA,TRBJ1-5,TRBV9,TGTGCCAGCAGCGTAGGCCGAAATCAGCCCCAGCATTTT,CASSVGRNQPQHF
NA,few,TRBJ1-2,TRBV19,TGTGCCAGTAGTATTCATCCCCAAGATGGGTATGGCTACACCTTC,CASSIHPQDGYGYTF
NA,many,TRBJ2-2,TRBV30,TGTGCCTGGAGGAACGGGGGTGGGGAGCTGTTTTTT,CAWRNGGGELFF
NA,few,TRBJ1-1,TRBV10-3,TGTGCCATCAGTGCCCCGACTGAAGCTTTCTTT,CAISAPTEAFF
TRBD2,few,TRBJ2-2,TRBV7-3,TGTGCCAGCAGCATTAGCGGGGAACACGCGAACACCGGGGAGCTGTTTTTT,CASSISGEHANTGELFF
NA,NA,TRBJ1-5,TRBV20-1,TGCAGTGCCCAAGCCCGGGCAGATAATCAGCCCCAGCATTTT,CSAQARADNQPQHF
TRBD2,NA,TRBJ2-5,TRBV5-4,TGTGCCAGCAGCCCATCCCCCGGGACTAGAGAAGAGACCCAGTACTTC,CASSPSPGTREETQYF
NA,NA,TRBJ1-5,TRBV28,TGTGCCAGCAAACGACGGGATCAGCCCCAGCATTTT,CASKRRDQPQHF
NA,few,TRBJ1-1,TRBV5-1,TGCGCCAGCAGCTTGGCCGGCTCAGGGTATGGGAACACTGAAGCTTTCTTT,CASSLAGSGYGNTEAFF
NA,many,TRBJ2-5,TRBV4-3,TGCGCCAGCAGCCAGGGCCCCGGGGCAGGGCAAGAGACCCAGTACTTC,CASSQGPGAGQETQYF
NA,many,TRBJ2-7,TRBV12-3/TRBV12-4,TGTGCCAGCAGTTTGGGGACATCCTACTACGAGCAGTACTTC,CASSLGTSYYEQYF
TRBD1,NA,TRBJ2-7,TRBV27,TGTGCCAGCAGATCGGCGAGACAGGGGGTAATCTACGAGCAGTACTTC,CASRSARQGVIYEQYF
NA,NA,TRBJ1-1,TRBV4-1,TGCGCCAGCAGCCACCCGCCAGCGAACACTGAAGCTTTCTTT,CASSHPPANTEAFF
NA,few,TRBJ2-2,TRBV28,TGTGCCAGCAGTTCCGCCCGACGGTTCGGGGAGCTGTTTTTT,CASSSARRFGELFF
NA,NA,TRBJ1-2,TRBV10-3,TGTGCCATCAGTGAGGAACTGACGTGGGGCTACACCTTC,CAISEELTWGYTF
NA,few,TRBJ1-2,TRBV6-2/TRBV6-3,TGTGCCAGCGGCGGGACTTCGTATGGCTACACCTTC,CASGGTSYGYTF
NA,NA,TRBJ2-3,TRBV6-2/TRBV6-3,TGTGCCAGCAGTTACCGGCGACCCGGGGGCACAGATACGCAGTATTTT,CASSYRRPGGTDTQYF
NA,few,TRBJ1-1,TRBV3-1,TGTGCCAGCAGCCATGCAGGGGAGGGGAACACTGAAGCTTTCTTT,CASSHAGEGNTEAFF
NA,few,TRBJ2-5,TRBV6-2/TRBV6-3,TGTGCCAGCTCCTACGGGGGTTCCCGGGGGGAGACCCAGTACTTC,CASSYGGSRGETQYF
TRBD1,NA,TRBJ2-2,TRBV5-1,TGCGCCAGCAGCTACCGGGACAGGGACACCGGGGAGCTGTTTTTT,CASSYRDRDTGELFF
NA,NA,TRBJ2-2,TRBV2,TGTGCCAGCGATCTCAACAGGGCCGGGGAGCTGTTTTTT,CASDLNRAGELFF
TRBD1,NA,TRBJ1-1,TRBV6-5,TGTGCCAGCAGTAAGGGACAGGGGCTCACTGAAGCTTTCTTT,CASSKGQGLTEAFF
NA,NA,TRBJ1-1,TRBV27,TGTGCCAGCAGTTTAGGGGGCTCGGGCACTGAAGCTTTCTTT,CASSLGGSGTEAFF
NA,few,TRBJ2-3,TRBV6-5,TGTGCCAGCAGTTGGGGGGCGTCGGCAGATACGCAGTATTTT,CASSWGASADTQYF
NA,NA,TRBJ1-6,TRBV7-9,TGTGCCAGCAGCTCCCAGGGGAATAATAATTCACCCCTCCACTTT,CASSSQGNNNSPLHF
TRBD1,NA,TRBJ2-7,TRBV4-1,TGCGCCAGCAGCCAAGATGGACGGGGACAGGGAGGCGAGCAGTACTTC,CASSQDGRGQGGEQYF
TRBD2,NA,TRBJ2-3,TRBV7-3,TGTGCCAGCAGCTTCCTAGCGGGGAACACAGATACGCAGTATTTT,CASSFLAGNTDTQYF
NA,many,TRBJ1-6,TRBV18,TGTGCCAGCTCTCTAAGCGTGGGGGAAAATTCACCCCTCCACTTT,CASSLSVGENSPLHF
NA,few,TRBJ2-7,TRBV12-5,TGTGCTATGACAGCCGACGGGATCCTCCTCGAGCAGTACTTC,CAMTADGILLEQYF
TRBD1,few,TRBJ2-7,TRBV15,TGTGCCACCAGCAGACCCGGGACAGGGAACTACGAGCAGTACTTC,CATSRPGTGNYEQYF
TRBD1,NA,TRBJ1-2,TRBV6-5,TGTGCCAGCAGTCACCGGGACAGCTATGGCTACACCTTC,CASSHRDSYGYTF
NA,once,TRBJ1-6,TRBV7-2,TGTGCCAGCAGCTTAGCAGCAGGGGAAAATAATTCACCCCTCCACTTT,CASSLAAGENNSPLHF
TRBD1,NA,TRBJ1-2,TRBV20-1,TGCAGTGCTTCCACCCAAACAGGGGCCTATGGCTACACCTTC,CSASTQTGAYGYTF
NA,many,TRBJ1-1,TRBV2,TGTGCCAGCAGCGATGAGGGCCTTGAAGCTTTCTTT,CASSDEGLEAFF
TRBD1,few,TRBJ1-5,TRBV12-3/TRBV12-4,TGTGCCAGCAGTTTTAACCCCAGGGGGCATCAGCCCCAGCATTTT,CASSFNPRGHQPQHF